This T cell receptor beta chain was recorded in a study of T-cell memory formation after mild COVID-19. TCRdb re-called the 5' RACE reads with MiXCR, one entry per CDR3 protein. Among 410,000 or so distinct CDR3 sequences listed, 23% were seen once. With 4 bases clipped from V and 4 bases from J, the junction kept 6 bases outside the gene matches. The CDR3 consists of 15 residues. The germline V gene has CDR1 SGHAT and CDR2 FQNNGV. In its sample, this clonotype was seen a few times. The clonotype comes from an adult woman who had mild COVID-19 (a few samples of this study predate the infection). Cell type and time point are not known. The chain has TRBV11-2 and TRBJ2-1; 8 bases line up with TRBD2. Sequencing used PBMCs or a T cell subset sorted from them (not recorded which). The CDR3 sequence: CASSYLSGSYNEQFF. The CDR3 nucleotides are TGTGCCAGCAGCTACCTGAGCGGGAGTTACAATGAGCAGTTCTTC.